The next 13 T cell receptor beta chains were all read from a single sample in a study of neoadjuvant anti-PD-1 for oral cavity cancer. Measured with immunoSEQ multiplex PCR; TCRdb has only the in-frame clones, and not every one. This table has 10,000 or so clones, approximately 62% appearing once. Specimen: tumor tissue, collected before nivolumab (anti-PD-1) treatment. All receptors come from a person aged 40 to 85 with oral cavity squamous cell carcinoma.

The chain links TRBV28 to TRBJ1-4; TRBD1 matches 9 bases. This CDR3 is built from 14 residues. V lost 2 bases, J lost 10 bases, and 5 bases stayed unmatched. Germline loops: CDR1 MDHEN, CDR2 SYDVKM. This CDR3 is CASSLVQGARKLFF. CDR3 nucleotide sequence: TGTGCCAGCAGTTTAGTACAGGGGGCGAGAAAACTGTTTTTT.

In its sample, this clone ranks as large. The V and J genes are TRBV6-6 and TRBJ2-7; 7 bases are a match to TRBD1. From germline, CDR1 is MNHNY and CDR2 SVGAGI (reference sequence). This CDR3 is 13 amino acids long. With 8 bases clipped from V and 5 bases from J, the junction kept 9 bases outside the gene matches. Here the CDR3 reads CASSGQSAHEQYF. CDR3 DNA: TGTGCCAGCTCGGGACAGTCCGCCCACGAGCAGTACTTC.

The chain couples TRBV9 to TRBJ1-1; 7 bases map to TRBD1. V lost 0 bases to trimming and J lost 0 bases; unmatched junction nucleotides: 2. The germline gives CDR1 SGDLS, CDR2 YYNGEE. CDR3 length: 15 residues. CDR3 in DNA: TGTGCCAGCAGCGTAGGGGGACAGTTGAACACTGAAGCTTTCTTT. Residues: CASSVGGQLNTEAFF. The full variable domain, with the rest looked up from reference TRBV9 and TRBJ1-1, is DSGVTQTPKHLITATGQRVTLRCSPRSGDLSVYWYQQSLDQGLQFLIQYYNGEERAKGNILERFSAQQFPDLHSELNLSSLELGDSALYFCASSVGGQLNTEAFFGQGTRLTVV.

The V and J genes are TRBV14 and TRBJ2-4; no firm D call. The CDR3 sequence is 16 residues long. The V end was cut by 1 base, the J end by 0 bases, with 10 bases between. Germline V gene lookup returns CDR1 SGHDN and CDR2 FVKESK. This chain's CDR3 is CASSQGDYIAKNIQYF. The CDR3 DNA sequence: TGTGCCAGCAGCCAAGGGGATTACATAGCCAAAAACATTCAGTACTTC. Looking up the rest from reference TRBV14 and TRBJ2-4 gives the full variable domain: EAGVTQFPSHSVIEKGQTVTLRCDPISGHDNLYWYRRVMGKEIKFLLHFVKESKQDESGMPNNRFLAERTGGTYSTLKVQPAELEDSGVYFCASSQGDYIAKNIQYFGAGTRLSVL.

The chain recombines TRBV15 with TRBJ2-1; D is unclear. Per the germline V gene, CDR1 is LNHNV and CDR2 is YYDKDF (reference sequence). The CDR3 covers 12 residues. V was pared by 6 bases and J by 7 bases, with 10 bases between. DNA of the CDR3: TGTGCCACCAGTCGGAGAAGGAATGAGCAGTTCTTC. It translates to CATSRRRNEQFF.

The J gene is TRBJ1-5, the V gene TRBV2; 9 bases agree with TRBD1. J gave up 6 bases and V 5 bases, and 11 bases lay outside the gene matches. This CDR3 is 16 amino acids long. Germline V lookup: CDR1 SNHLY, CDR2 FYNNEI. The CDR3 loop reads CASSLSGTGFTQPQHF. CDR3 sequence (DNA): TGTGCCAGCAGTCTTTCCGGGACAGGGTTCACTCAGCCCCAGCATTTT.

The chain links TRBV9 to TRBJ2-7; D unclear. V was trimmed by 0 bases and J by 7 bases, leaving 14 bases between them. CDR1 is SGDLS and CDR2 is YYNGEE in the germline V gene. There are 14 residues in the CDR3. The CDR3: CASSVDSQLREQYF. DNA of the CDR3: TGTGCCAGCAGCGTAGACAGCCAACTGAGGGAGCAGTACTTC.

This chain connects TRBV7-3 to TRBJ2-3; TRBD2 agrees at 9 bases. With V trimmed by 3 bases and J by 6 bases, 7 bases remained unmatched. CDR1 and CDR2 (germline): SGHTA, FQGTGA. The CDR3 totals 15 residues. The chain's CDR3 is CASSFGGGAMDTQYF. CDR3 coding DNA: TGTGCCAGCAGCTTTGGCGGGGGGGCCATGGATACGCAGTATTTT. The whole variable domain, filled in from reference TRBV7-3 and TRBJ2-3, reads GAGVSQTPSNKVTEKGKYVELRCDPISGHTALYWYRQSLGQGPEFLIYFQGTGAADDSGLPNDRFFAVRPEGSVSTLKIQRTERGDSAVYLCASSFGGGAMDTQYFGPGTRLTVL.

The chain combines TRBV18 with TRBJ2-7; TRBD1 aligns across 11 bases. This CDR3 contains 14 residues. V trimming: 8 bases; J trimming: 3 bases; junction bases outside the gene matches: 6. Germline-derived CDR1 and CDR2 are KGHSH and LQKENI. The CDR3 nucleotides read TGTGCCAGCATCGGGACAGGGGGGAACTACGAGCAGTACTTC. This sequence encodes CASIGTGGNYEQYF.

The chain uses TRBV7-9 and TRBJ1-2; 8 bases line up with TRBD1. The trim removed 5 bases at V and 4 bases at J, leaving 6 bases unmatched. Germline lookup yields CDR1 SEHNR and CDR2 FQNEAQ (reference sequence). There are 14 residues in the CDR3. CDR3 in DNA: TGTGCCAGCAGCCGATCGACAGGGGTCTATGGCTACACCTTC. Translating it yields CASSRSTGVYGYTF.

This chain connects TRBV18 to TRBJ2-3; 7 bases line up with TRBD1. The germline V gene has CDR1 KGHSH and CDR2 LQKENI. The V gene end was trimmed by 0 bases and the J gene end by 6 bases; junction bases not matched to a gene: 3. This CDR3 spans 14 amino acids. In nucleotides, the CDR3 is TGTGCCAGCTCACCACCGCACAGGGGTGATACGCAGTATTTT. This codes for CASSPPHRGDTQYF.

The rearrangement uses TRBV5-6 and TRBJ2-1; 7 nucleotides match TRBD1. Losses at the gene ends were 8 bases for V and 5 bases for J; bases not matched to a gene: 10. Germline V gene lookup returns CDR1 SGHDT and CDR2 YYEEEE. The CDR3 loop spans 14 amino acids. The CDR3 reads CASYLTGPNNEQFF. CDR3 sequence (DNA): TGTGCCAGTTACCTGACAGGGCCGAACAATGAGCAGTTCTTC.

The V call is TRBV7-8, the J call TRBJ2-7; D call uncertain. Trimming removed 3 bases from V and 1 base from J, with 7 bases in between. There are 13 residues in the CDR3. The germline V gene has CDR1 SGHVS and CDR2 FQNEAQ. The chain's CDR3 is CASSLELSYEQYF. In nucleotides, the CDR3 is TGTGCCAGCAGCTTGGAGTTGTCCTACGAGCAGTACTTC. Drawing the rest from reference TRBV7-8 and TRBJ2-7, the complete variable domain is GAGVSQSPRYKVAKRGQDVALRCDPISGHVSLFWYQQALGQGPEFLTYFQNEAQLDKSGLPSDRFFAERPEGSVSTLKIQRTQQEDSAVYLCASSLELSYEQYFGPGTRLTVT.